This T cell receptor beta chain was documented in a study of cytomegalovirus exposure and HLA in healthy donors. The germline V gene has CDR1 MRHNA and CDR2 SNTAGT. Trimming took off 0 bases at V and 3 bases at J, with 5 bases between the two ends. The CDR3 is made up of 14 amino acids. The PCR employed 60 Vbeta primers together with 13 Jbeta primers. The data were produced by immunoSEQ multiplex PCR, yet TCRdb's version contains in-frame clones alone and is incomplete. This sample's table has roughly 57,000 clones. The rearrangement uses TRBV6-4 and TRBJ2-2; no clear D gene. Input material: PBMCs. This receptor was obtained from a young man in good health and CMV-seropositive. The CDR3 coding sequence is TGTGCCAGCAGTGACTCGACTGACACCGGGGAGCTGTTTTTT. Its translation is CASSDSTDTGELFF.